This entry lists 32 T cell receptor beta chains sequenced from one sample in a study of T cell repertoires in cytomegalovirus infection. TCRdb reprocessed the reads with MiXCR, giving one entry per CDR3 protein. Among about 260,000 distinct CDR3 sequences listed, roughly 13% were seen once. Sequencing was done on a sample of PBMCs. The receptors here all came from a human donor in good health (CMV status not recorded). Some clones in this sample may be carry-over from other donors' samples.

Ten or more counts support this clonotype. V gene TRBV6-6 combines with J gene TRBJ2-7; 8 positions match TRBD1. The CDR3 has 13 amino acids. The V gene's germline CDR1 is MNHNY and CDR2 SVGAGI (reference sequence). V lost 10 bases, J lost 1 base, and 6 bases stayed unmatched. The CDR3 is CATRGQDSYEQYF. As DNA, the CDR3 is TGTGCCACGAGGGGACAGGATTCCTACGAGCAGTACTTC.

The V gene is TRBV29-1, the J gene TRBJ1-2; D gene uncertain. Trimming took 4 bases from V and 7 from J, leaving 19 bases between them. Germline CDR1 is SQVTM and CDR2 is ANQGSEA. CDR3 size: 14 residues. The CDR3 loop is CSVGEGSLGSGYTF. The DNA of the CDR3 is TGCAGCGTTGGGGAGGGTTCTTTAGGGAGTGGCTACACCTTC.

As concerns this clonotype: A much larger clonotype is one base distant, so this may be a read error. The rearrangement joins TRBV14 to TRBJ1-1, with D unresolved. Trimming shortened V by 1 base and J by 11 bases, and 20 bases separated the two germline ends. The V gene's germline CDR1 is SGHDN and CDR2 FVKESK. The CDR3 runs 15 residues. The CDR3 region is CASSQVMGKGLMAFF. The CDR3 DNA reads TGTGCCAGCAGCCAAGTGATGGGCAAGGGTTTAATGGCTTTCTTT.

V and J are TRBV12-3 or TRBV12-4 and TRBJ2-7; D ambiguous. This CDR3 contains 15 residues. Trimming took 1 base from V and 2 from J, leaving 12 bases between them. The CDR3 DNA is TGTGCCAGCAGTTTAGAGTCGGACGGACCCTACGAGCAGTACTTC. Its protein is CASSLESDGPYEQYF.

This clonotype was detected ten times or more. For the CDR3, the DNA is TGTGCCAGCAGCCCAGGAAGGGAGCAGTACTTC. Its protein product is CASSPGREQYF. The chain joins TRBV7-9 to TRBJ2-7; no clear D. Germline CDR1 is SEHNR and CDR2 is FQNEAQ (reference sequence). V was trimmed by 5 bases and J by 7 bases, leaving 9 bases between them. CDR3 length equals 11 residues.

This chain connects TRBV12-5 to TRBJ2-5; D gene ambiguous. The ends were cut back, 1 base at V and 7 bases at J, with 13 bases in the middle. The germline CDR1 and CDR2 sequences are LGHNT and FRNRAP. The CDR3 has 14 amino acids. CDR3 loop: CASGLGLESGTQYF. CDR3 nucleotide sequence: TGTGCTAGTGGTTTGGGTCTGGAGTCGGGGACCCAGTACTTC.

This clonotype was seen ten or more times. The gene calls are TRBV7-6 and TRBJ2-7; D is ambiguous. V was clipped by 3 bases and J by 3 bases, with 9 bases between them. CDR1 and CDR2 (germline): SGHVS, FNYEAQ. CDR3 length: 13 residues. CDR3 DNA sequence: TGTGCCAGCAGCTTCGTCTCCTACTACGAGCAGTACTTC. The encoded protein is CASSFVSYYEQYF.

This clonotype was detected only a few times. This sequence joins TRBV6-6 and TRBJ2-2; 11 positions match TRBD1. Germline lookup yields CDR1 MNHNY and CDR2 SVGAGI (reference sequence). Trimming cost V 4 bases and J 7 bases; bases outside gene matches: 8. The CDR3 totals 16 residues. CDR3 nucleotide sequence: TGTGCCAGCAGTTCGGCCGGGACAGGGGGAGTCGGGGAGCTGTTTTTT. Amino acids: CASSSAGTGGVGELFF.

The rearrangement links TRBV19 to TRBJ1-1; TRBD1 is a possible D gene (6 bases). Germline V gives CDR1 LNHDA, CDR2 SQIVND (reference sequence). Trimming cost V 7 bases and J 2 bases, with 14 bases left between them. The CDR3 extends over 14 amino acids. The CDR3: CASKTTGSNTEAFF. The CDR3, as DNA: TGTGCCAGTAAGACCACAGGGTCCAACACTGAAGCTTTCTTT.

This clonotype was seen ten or more times. The chain combines TRBV7-2 with TRBJ1-4, with unresolved D. CDR1 SGHTA and CDR2 FQGNSA come from the germline V gene. Deletions cut 5 bases from V and 8 bases from J, with 12 bases between. The CDR3 loop spans 13 amino acids. Here the CDR3 DNA reads TGTGCCAGCAGCCCTAGGCAGTTAGAAAAACTGTTTTTT. This sequence encodes CASSPRQLEKLFF.

A few counts support this clonotype. The V and J genes are TRBV20-1 and TRBJ2-3, with 8 nucleotides matching TRBD2. V lost 0 bases, J lost 1 base, and 3 bases stayed unmatched. This CDR3 is 15 amino acids long. Per germline, CDR1 DFQATT and CDR2 SNEGSKA (reference sequence). The DNA for the CDR3 is TGCAGTGCTAGAGATGCACTAGCGGGCACAGATACGCAGTATTTT. Its protein product is CSARDALAGTDTQYF.

This clonotype was seen repeatedly, ten times or more. The chain carries TRBV28 and TRBJ2-5, with D maybe TRBD1 (6 bases). The CDR3 totals 14 residues. Trimming removed 5 bases from V and 2 bases from J, with 12 bases in between. Germline CDR1 MDHEN, CDR2 SYDVKM. CDR3 nucleotides: TGTGCCAGCAGTGGGGGCGGGCCGCAAGAGACCCAGTACTTC. It encodes CASSGGGPQETQYF.

This clonotype was seen many times. The V and J genes are TRBV7-3 and TRBJ1-1, with no clear D. There are 13 residues in the CDR3. The V end was cut by 0 bases, the J end by 3 bases, with 5 bases between. Looked up from germline, CDR1 is SGHTA and CDR2 is FQGTGA. CDR3 coding DNA: TGTGCCAGCAGCTTAACTGGGGACACTGAAGCTTTCTTT. Translated, it gives CASSLTGDTEAFF.

The chain combines TRBV6-8 with TRBJ2-1, with a possible D match to TRBD1 (6 bases). V lost 6 bases, J lost 9 bases, and 15 bases lay in between. This CDR3 has 13 residues. Germline V gene sequence: CDR1 MNHGY, CDR2 SAAAGT. The CDR3 nucleotides are TGTGCCAGCAGCCGAGACAGGTACGGTGAGCAGTTCTTC. Translated, it gives CASSRDRYGEQFF.

This clonotype occurred a few times. This chain links TRBV3-1 with TRBJ2-7; no clear D. V was clipped by 0 bases and J by 9 bases, with 12 bases between them. Germline V gene lookup returns CDR1 LGHDT and CDR2 YNNKEL (reference sequence). This CDR3 has 13 amino acids. CDR3 in amino acids: CASSQDPRQAQYF. Written as DNA, the CDR3 is TGTGCCAGCAGCCAAGACCCTCGACAAGCGCAGTACTTC.

This chain links TRBV28 with TRBJ1-3, with 10 bases that match TRBD1. Per the germline V gene, CDR1 is MDHEN and CDR2 is SYDVKM. Trimming cost V 3 bases and J 2 bases; bases outside gene matches: 1. The CDR3 spans 15 residues. The CDR3 protein is CASSFGTGAGNTIYF. The CDR3 DNA is TGTGCCAGCAGTTTCGGGACAGGGGCTGGAAACACCATATATTTT.

This clonotype has only a few counts. CDR3 sequence reads: CASSFKGAEAFF. The CDR3 nucleotides read TGTGCCAGCAGCTTCAAAGGGGCTGAAGCTTTCTTT. The chain couples TRBV7-9 to TRBJ1-1, with D possibly being TRBD1 (5 bases). The CDR3 covers 12 residues. The germline V gene encodes CDR1 SEHNR and CDR2 FQNEAQ (reference sequence). Trimming cost V 3 bases and J 6 bases, with 8 bases left between them.

There are a few counts of this clonotype. This chain connects TRBV29-1 to TRBJ2-1; tentatively, D is TRBD1 (5 bases). The CDR3 spans 14 residues. Germline values: CDR1 SQVTM, CDR2 ANQGSEA. The V end lost 0 bases, the J end lost 5 bases, and 11 bases lay between the germline ends. The DNA for the CDR3 is TGCAGCGTTGAAGATGGTAGGGGCCACAATGAGCAGTTCTTC. Translated: CSVEDGRGHNEQFF.

J is TRBJ1-1 and V is TRBV7-2; D gene uncertain. The CDR3 is 14 amino acids. Deletions cut 8 bases from V and 5 bases from J, with 18 bases between. In germline, CDR1 is SGHTA, CDR2 FQGNSA. CDR3 in amino acids: CASADLGFLTEAFF. DNA of the CDR3: TGTGCCAGCGCAGATTTGGGGTTTCTGACTGAAGCTTTCTTT.

This clonotype has a count of ten or more. The chain couples TRBV11-1 to TRBJ2-7, with unresolved D. Trimming removed 5 bases at V and 3 bases at J, with 14 bases between. Germline CDR1 and CDR2: SGHAT and FQDESV (reference sequence). The CDR3 has 14 residues. CDR3 sequence (DNA): TGTGCCAGCAGCGATACCCTACACAACTACGAGCAGTACTTC. This translates into CASSDTLHNYEQYF.

The V gene is TRBV4-1, the J gene TRBJ2-7; 11 bases are shared with TRBD2. The CDR3 is 15 amino acids. The germline V gene encodes CDR1 MGHRA and CDR2 YSYEKL. V gave up 1 base and J gave up 3 bases; unmatched junction bases: 2. CDR3 in amino acids: CASSQGLAGLYEQYF. CDR3 DNA sequence: TGCGCCAGCAGCCAAGGACTAGCGGGGCTCTACGAGCAGTACTTC.

This clonotype was picked up a small number of times. The gene calls are TRBV28 and TRBJ1-1; D is ambiguous. There are 14 residues in the CDR3. From germline, CDR1 is MDHEN and CDR2 SYDVKM. The V end lost 4 bases, the J end lost 1 base, and 10 bases lay between the germline ends. The CDR3 protein is CASSSLQRNTEAFF. In DNA, the CDR3 is TGTGCCAGCAGTTCCCTTCAGAGGAACACTGAAGCTTTCTTT.

This clonotype was counted only a few times. The chain combines TRBV5-1 with TRBJ1-2; 7 bases are a match to TRBD1. Unmatched junction bases numbered 11, after V lost 1 base and J lost 11 bases. The CDR3 runs 14 residues. CDR1 and CDR2 from the germline V gene are SGHRS and YFSETQ. The CDR3 nucleotides are TGCGCCAGCAGCTTGAGAGGGGGCGCCGGCCTTTACACCTTC. The encoded protein is CASSLRGGAGLYTF.

This clonotype was seen repeatedly, ten times or more. This sequence joins TRBV6-2 or TRBV6-3 and TRBJ2-3; D could derive from TRBD1 or TRBD2 (5 bases each). Trimming took 0 bases from V and 0 from J, leaving 13 bases between them. CDR3 length: 17 residues. Germline V CDR1 and CDR2: MNHEY, SVGEGT. The CDR3 DNA follows: TGTGCCAGCAGTTACTCATCCGGGACGACTAGCACAGATACGCAGTATTTT. Its protein is CASSYSSGTTSTDTQYF.

This clonotype was observed a handful of times. The chain uses TRBV28 and TRBJ2-3, with D perhaps assigned TRBD1 or TRBD2 (5 bases each). CDR1 is MDHEN, CDR2 SYDVKM, per germline. The CDR3 spans 14 residues. Trimming removed 3 bases at V and 6 bases at J, with 13 bases between. The CDR3 coding sequence is TGTGCCAGCAGTTTTGGGGACCGCGCCGATACGCAGTATTTT. This gives the protein CASSFGDRADTQYF.

This clonotype was seen ten or more times. The CDR3 DNA reads TGCAGGGCAATAACGGAGGGCCGCAATGAGCAGTTCTTC. Amino acid sequence: CRAITEGRNEQFF. The J gene is TRBJ2-1, the V gene TRBV20-1, with TRBD2 as a possible D gene (6 bases). This CDR3 contains 13 residues. Germline V gene lookup returns CDR1 DFQATT and CDR2 SNEGSKA (reference sequence).

This clonotype was detected a few times. The gene calls are TRBV28 and TRBJ2-5; D tentatively fits TRBD1 or TRBD2 (5 bases each). The CDR3 covers 14 residues. The germline V and J ends were trimmed by 6 bases and 1 base, with 12 bases remaining between them. Germline loops: CDR1 MDHEN, CDR2 SYDVKM. The chain's CDR3 is CASSRSGTQETQYF. The CDR3 DNA reads as TGTGCCAGCAGCCGATCCGGGACCCAAGAGACCCAGTACTTC.

The rearrangement links TRBV5-1 to TRBJ2-2; D is unclear. The germline gives CDR1 SGHRS, CDR2 YFSETQ. The CDR3 sequence is 14 residues long. The ends were cut back, 2 bases at V and 4 bases at J, with 9 bases in the middle. The DNA of the CDR3 is TGCGCCAGCAGCTTCCTTGGGCCCACCGGGGAGCTGTTTTTT. Translating gives CASSFLGPTGELFF. Supplemented by reference TRBV5-1 and TRBJ2-2, the full variable domain reads KAGVTQTPRYLIKTRGQQVTLSCSPISGHRSVSWYQQTPGQGLQFLFEYFSETQRNKGNFPGRFSGRQFSNSRSEMNVSTLELGDSALYLCASSFLGPTGELFFGEGSRLTVL.

This clonotype occurred many times. The genes are TRBV5-6 and TRBJ2-3, with TRBD2 identical over 12 bases. Germline CDR1 and CDR2: SGHDT and YYEEEE. The CDR3 spans 16 residues. V lost 2 bases to trimming and J lost 2 bases; unmatched junction nucleotides: 3. The chain's CDR3 is CASSFRTSGITDTQYF. DNA for the CDR3: TGTGCCAGCAGCTTCCGGACTAGCGGGATCACAGATACGCAGTATTTT.

V usage is TRBV7-9 and J usage is TRBJ2-7; TRBD1 aligns across 8 bases. This CDR3 has 14 amino acids. The ends lost 4 bases at V and 6 bases at J; junction bases unmatched: 8. Germline CDR1 and CDR2: SEHNR and FQNEAQ (reference sequence). CDR3: CASSSWTGMGEQYF. The CDR3 DNA is TGTGCCAGCAGCTCCTGGACAGGGATGGGCGAGCAGTACTTC.

The sample holds a few counts of this clonotype. The chain is built from TRBV25-1 and TRBJ2-1; TRBD2 aligns across 7 bases. In germline, CDR1 is MGHDK, CDR2 SYGVNS. V shed 8 bases, J shed 0 bases, and the junction held 1 base outside the gene matches. This CDR3 region has 13 residues. The CDR3 region is CASVAGSYNEQFF. The CDR3 nucleotides are TGTGCCAGCGTAGCGGGCTCCTACAATGAGCAGTTCTTC.

This clonotype occurred many times. The genes are TRBV7-6 and TRBJ2-5, with unresolved D. This CDR3 contains 11 residues. V dropped 4 bases and J dropped 8 bases, with 8 bases sitting between them. The germline V gene has CDR1 SGHVS and CDR2 FNYEAQ. The CDR3, as DNA: TGTGCCAGCAGCTACCCCCCAACCCAGTACTTC. Residues: CASSYPPTQYF.